This T cell receptor beta chain was sequenced during a study of cytomegalovirus exposure and HLA in healthy donors. Overall study findings and caveats: Roughly even sequencing depth across donors was the assumption behind the presence/absence analyses. V- and J-gene trimming in TCR beta was tied to a missense DCLRE1C variant by an analysis performed later. Upon later analysis, TCR association rates were observed to vary by HLA locus, being highest for DRB1 and lowest for HLA-C.

Concerning this clone itself: Its specificity is not known.

Germline V gene data show CDR1 as MNHNY and CDR2 as SVGAGI (reference sequence). CDR3 length equals 14 residues. V lost 7 bases, J lost 8 bases, and 10 bases stayed unmatched. PCR amplification relied on 60 Vbeta primers (plus 13 Jbeta primers). Authors' analysis steps: Later reanalysis found 80 million or so unique TCR beta chains, around 9.9 million of them shared. Data came from immunoSEQ multiplex PCR; TCRdb stores just in-frame clones and leaves some out. That table supplies the V and J calls and clone size; D and trimming were determined from the DNA. The sample yields more than 65,000 clones, 74% seen once.

The sequence was obtained from a woman between 55 and 75 years old in good health and CMV-seropositive. Sequenced material: PBMCs. V is TRBV6-6 and J is TRBJ1-4; TRBD1 agrees at 7 bases. CDR3 nucleotides: TGTGCCAGCACTCTACGGGACAGAATAGAAAAACTGTTTTTT. Translated: CASTLRDRIEKLFF.